Here is one T cell receptor beta chain with its context. The antigen remains unidentified. TCRdb re-called the reads with MiXCR, one entry per CDR3 protein. Seen here are 150,000 to 200,000 distinct CDR3 sequences, roughly 28% observed once, and the top ten hold 30% to 35%. The data were taken from a study of T cell repertoires in cytomegalovirus infection. Study overall: Carrying CMV and the relevant HLA type showed in public TCR beta signatures.

General study findings and limits: Totalled public TCR beta family frequency picked out people who carried CMV plus the relevant HLA. Dominating the ex vivo response were HLA-C-restricted CMV-specific TCR beta clonotypes.

The CDR3 runs 10 residues. V was shortened by 6 bases and J by 8 bases, with 5 bases between the two germline ends. Germline-derived CDR1 and CDR2 are SNHLY and FYNNEI. Sequencing was done on a sample of PBMCs. The chain uses TRBV2 and TRBJ2-1; D gene ambiguous. This receptor was obtained from a human donor in good health (CMV status not recorded). Some clones in this sample may be carry-over from other donors' samples. CDR3 nucleotides: TGTGCCAGCAGCCTGGATGAGCAGTTCTTC. Amino acid sequence: CASSLDEQFF.